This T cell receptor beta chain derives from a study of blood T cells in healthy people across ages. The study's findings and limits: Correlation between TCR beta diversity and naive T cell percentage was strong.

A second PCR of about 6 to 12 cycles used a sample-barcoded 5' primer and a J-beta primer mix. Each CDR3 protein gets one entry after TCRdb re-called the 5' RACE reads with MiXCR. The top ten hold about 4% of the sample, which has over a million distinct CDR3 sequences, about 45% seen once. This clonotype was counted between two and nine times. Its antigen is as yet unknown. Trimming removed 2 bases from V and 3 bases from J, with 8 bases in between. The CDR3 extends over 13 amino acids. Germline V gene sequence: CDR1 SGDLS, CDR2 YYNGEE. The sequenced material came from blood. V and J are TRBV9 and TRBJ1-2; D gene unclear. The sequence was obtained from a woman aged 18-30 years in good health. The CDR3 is CASSVSHYYGYTF. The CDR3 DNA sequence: TGTGCCAGCAGCGTTAGTCACTACTATGGCTACACCTTC. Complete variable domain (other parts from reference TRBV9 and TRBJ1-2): DSGVTQTPKHLITATGQRVTLRCSPRSGDLSVYWYQQSLDQGLQFLIQYYNGEERAKGNILERFSAQQFPDLHSELNLSSLELGDSALYFCASSVSHYYGYTFGSGTRLTVV.